A selection of T cell receptor beta chains follows, all from one sample in a study of T cells in localized non-small cell lung cancer. The data were produced by immunoSEQ multiplex PCR, yet TCRdb's version contains in-frame clones alone and is incomplete. The sample yields fewer than 2,500 clones, roughly 29% seen once. Sequencing used normal lung tissue next to the tumor, obtained before any cancer treatment. The receptors derive from an older female donor with stage I lung adenocarcinoma. Both conserved end residues are part of each CDR3. D genes are given only for firm matches. Clone size appears in some rows only: once, few, many, or a class for an expanded clone.

j_gene: TRBJ1-2; d_gene: TRBD1; abundance: NA; len: 14; v_gene: TRBV11-3; CDR3aa: CASSLGTGNYGYTF; CDR3nt: TGTGCCAGCAGCTTAGGGACAGGAAACTATGGCTACACCTTC
j_gene: TRBJ2-7; d_gene: TRBD2; abundance: NA; len: 12; v_gene: TRBV6-8; CDR3aa: CASISGGYEQYF; CDR3nt: TGTGCCAGCATATCCGGGGGGTACGAGCAGTACTTC
j_gene: TRBJ1-6; d_gene: NA; abundance: few; len: 15; v_gene: TRBV11-3; CDR3aa: CASRGLSSYNSPLHF; CDR3nt: TGTGCCAGCAGGGGGCTAAGCTCCTATAATTCACCCCTCCACTTT
j_gene: TRBJ1-1; d_gene: NA; abundance: NA; len: 13; v_gene: TRBV19; CDR3aa: CASSSSLNTEAFF; CDR3nt: TGTGCCAGTAGTAGCAGTCTGAACACTGAAGCTTTCTTT
j_gene: TRBJ2-5; d_gene: TRBD1; abundance: NA; len: 13; v_gene: TRBV29-1; CDR3aa: CSVRDSIQETQYF; CDR3nt: TGCAGCGTCCGGGACAGTATCCAAGAGACCCAGTACTTC
j_gene: TRBJ2-1; d_gene: NA; abundance: medium-sized; len: 16; v_gene: TRBV1; CDR3aa: CASSQDTSSSYNEQFF; CDR3nt: TGCGCCAGCAGCCAAGACACATCCAGCTCCTACAATGAGCAGTTCTTC
j_gene: TRBJ2-2; d_gene: NA; abundance: medium-sized; len: 13; v_gene: TRBV9; CDR3aa: CASSGGFPGELFF; CDR3nt: TGTGCCAGCAGCGGGGGATTTCCCGGGGAGCTGTTTTTT
j_gene: TRBJ1-5; d_gene: TRBD1; abundance: medium-sized; len: 15; v_gene: TRBV9; CDR3aa: CASSPDRRSNQPQHF; CDR3nt: TGTGCCAGCAGTCCGGACAGGAGGAGCAATCAGCCCCAGCATTTT
j_gene: TRBJ2-7; d_gene: NA; abundance: medium-sized; len: 12; v_gene: TRBV9; CDR3aa: CASSPGAGEQYF; CDR3nt: TGTGCCAGCAGCCCCGGGGCTGGGGAGCAGTACTTC
j_gene: TRBJ2-7; d_gene: TRBD2; abundance: NA; len: 14; v_gene: TRBV11-3; CDR3aa: CASRATWTSYEQYF; CDR3nt: TGTGCCAGCAGAGCGACCTGGACTAGCTACGAGCAGTACTTC